This T cell receptor (beta chain) was recovered during a study of shared clonotypes between healthy human individuals. Looking at the study overall: Donors consisted of two women and three men between 18 and 49.

Overall study findings and caveats: Memory subsets generally showed lower estimated richness than naive subsets.

This CDR3 comprises 14 residues. V gave up 1 base and J gave up 0 bases, with 6 bases separating them. Looked up from germline, CDR1 is SEHNR and CDR2 is FQNEAQ (reference sequence). As regards this clone: Antigen unknown.

It was into CD45RA+ naive and CD45RA-negative memory subsets that the CD4+ cells were split. Clones were read by immunoSEQ multiplex PCR, and TCRdb kept only the in-frame ones, dropping some. The sample holds some 900,000 clones, 60% to 85% seen once. The receptor's source is a man between 18 and 29 years old in good health. Sequenced sample: memory CD4+ T cells sorted from blood. Specified subset: CD45RA-negative fraction. The chain links TRBV7-9 to TRBJ1-2; D gene ambiguous. CDR3 loop: CASSLGGSNYGYTF. The CDR3 bases are TGTGCCAGCAGCTTAGGGGGTTCTAACTATGGCTACACCTTC.